Listed below are T cell receptor beta chains from one sample, sequenced in a study of T cells in localized non-small cell lung cancer. Here immunoSEQ multiplex PCR was the method, and the copy in TCRdb shows in-frame clones only, minus some. Here the sample spans 1,800 or so clones, 24% being singletons. This material consisted of normal lung tissue next to the tumor, taken before any cancer treatment. The receptors derive from a female donor older than 55 with stage I squamous cell lung carcinoma. CDR3s include the opening cysteine and the closing phenylalanine or tryptophan. The D gene is left open where the match is weak. Not every row has a clone size; where given, it reads once, few, many or a size class.

v_gene,j_gene,abundance,d_gene,len,CDR3nt,CDR3aa
TRBV30,TRBJ2-2,-,TRBD1,14,TGTGCCTGGACCAGAGTCAGGGGGACCGGGGAGCTGTTTTTT,CAWTRVRGTGELFF
TRBV27,TRBJ2-2,few,TRBD2,14,TGTGCCAGCAGCCTACTAGCGGCCACCGGGGAGCTGTTTTTT,CASSLLAATGELFF
TRBV6-9,TRBJ1-1,-,TRBD1,11,TGTGCCAGCAGCCAGGGGGCTGAAGCTTTCTTT,CASSQGAEAFF
TRBV11-3,TRBJ2-1,few,-,16,TGTGCCAGCAGCCCCTTGGAGGGGGGGTCCTACAATGAGCAGTTCTTC,CASSPLEGGSYNEQFF
TRBV10-3,TRBJ1-6,-,-,14,TGTGCCATCAGTGAGATCGGGAGGTCTTCACCCCTCCACTTT,CAISEIGRSSPLHF
TRBV30,TRBJ2-3,-,-,13,TGTGCACGAGGCCAGGTATTTGGAGATACGCAGTATTTT,CARGQVFGDTQYF
TRBV11-3,TRBJ2-5,-,-,15,TGTGCCAGCAGCTCTCAAGTTGGCGGGCAAGAGACCCAGTACTTC,CASSSQVGGQETQYF
TRBV5-1,TRBJ1-1,once,TRBD1,15,TGCGCCAGCAGCTCCATTTCGACAGGGGCGACTGAAGCTTTCTTT,CASSSISTGATEAFF
TRBV22-1,TRBJ1-2,-,-,14,TGTGCCAGCAGTTTATCCCTGAGGAACTATGGCTACACCTTC,CASSLSLRNYGYTF
TRBV5-1,TRBJ1-6,-,-,15,TGCGCCAGCAGCTTGCAGCTTTCCTATAATTCACCCCTCCACTTT,CASSLQLSYNSPLHF
TRBV7-2,TRBJ1-5,few,-,13,TGTGCCAGCAGCTTAGCCAGCGATCAGCCCCAGCATTTT,CASSLASDQPQHF
TRBV5-1,TRBJ2-5,few,-,15,TGCGCCAGCAGCCTCATGAGTGGGGTGGCAGAGACCCAGTACTTC,CASSLMSGVAETQYF
TRBV23-1,TRBJ2-3,few,-,14,TGCGCCAGCAGCCAAGGATCAGTCTCAGATACGCAGTATTTT,CASSQGSVSDTQYF
TRBV29-1,TRBJ1-2,-,TRBD1,13,TGCAGCGTTGAGGAGCAGGGGGCTCGAGGCTACACCTTC,CSVEEQGARGYTF
TRBV11-3,TRBJ2-1,once,-,16,TGTGCCAGCAGCCCACTAATGGAGCTGGGGGTGGATGAGCAGTTCTTC,CASSPLMELGVDEQFF
TRBV6-8,TRBJ1-1,hyperexpanded,-,13,TGTGCCAGCAGTTGGATAAAGAACACTGAAGCTTTCTTT,CASSWIKNTEAFF
TRBV10-3,TRBJ2-5,medium-sized,-,14,TGTGCCATCAGTGAGTCGGTCGACCAAGAGACCCAGTACTTC,CAISESVDQETQYF
TRBV19,TRBJ1-5,-,-,15,TGTGCCAGTAGTGATTACACCAAGGGAGATCAGCCCCAGCATTTT,CASSDYTKGDQPQHF
TRBV15,TRBJ1-4,medium-sized,-,14,TGTGCCACCAGCAGAGCTCTCCCTAAGGGAAAACTGTTTTTT,CATSRALPKGKLFF
TRBV7-6,TRBJ2-3,medium-sized,TRBD1,15,TGTGCCAGCAGCTTAAGCAGGGGGAATACAGATACGCAGTATTTT,CASSLSRGNTDTQYF